The rows below give T cell receptor beta chains drawn from one sample of a study of blood T cell repertoires in COVID-19. Generated by immunoSEQ multiplex PCR, the TCRdb table keeps only in-frame clones and is missing some. The sample holds around 130,000 clones, less than 85% seen once. The sequenced material came from PBMCs or T cells enriched from blood (not recorded which). These receptors all come from a woman under 30 who had been exposed to COVID-19. CDR3s include the opening cysteine and the closing phenylalanine or tryptophan. The D gene is left open where the match is weak. Clone size is not always given. Where it is, it says once, few, many or a class for expanded clones.

CDR3nt	CDR3aa	abundance	d_gene	v_gene	j_gene
TGTGCCAGCTCAGAAAGCAGGACTAGCGGTTTTTCCTACAATGAGCAGTTCTTC	CASSESRTSGFSYNEQFF	.	TRBD2	TRBV18	TRBJ2-1
TGTGCCAGTAGCGGCCTAGGGGACCAAGAGACCCAGTACTTC	CASSGLGDQETQYF	.	.	TRBV19	TRBJ2-5
TGTGCCAGCAGCCAGGGGGACTATGGCTACACCTTC	CASSQGDYGYTF	once	TRBD1	TRBV27	TRBJ1-2
TGTGCCATCAGTGAGTCGGGCCGCCCCTACGAGCAGTACTTC	CAISESGRPYEQYF	.	.	TRBV10-3	TRBJ2-7
TGCGCCAGCAGCCCCGGAGGGACAGGTACATTCCACGAGCAGTACTTC	CASSPGGTGTFHEQYF	many	TRBD1	TRBV4-1	TRBJ2-7
TGTGCCAGCAGCGGGGGACTGGAAAGTTATACGCAGTATTTT	CASSGGLESYTQYF	.	.	TRBV28	TRBJ2-3
TGTGCCAGTAGTGTACAGGGTCGGGGGGGCAATCAGCCCCAGCATTTT	CASSVQGRGGNQPQHF	.	.	TRBV19	TRBJ1-5
TGTGCCAGCAGCTTACGGAGTTATAATTCACCCCTCCACTTT	CASSLRSYNSPLHF	.	.	TRBV11-2	TRBJ1-6
TGTGCCAGCTCACCACGGGGGGACCAAGAGACCCAGTACTTC	CASSPRGDQETQYF	.	.	TRBV18	TRBJ2-5
TGTGCCTGGAGTGCGAATCAGGTCTCCTATAATTCACCCCTCCACTTT	CAWSANQVSYNSPLHF	.	.	TRBV30	TRBJ1-6
TGTGCCAGTAGTCTAGCGGGAGGGCCATCCGGGGAGCTGTTTTTT	CASSLAGGPSGELFF	few	TRBD2	TRBV19	TRBJ2-2
TGTGCCAGCAGCTACCGTATTTCCCGGGGACAGGGGGGACATGGCTACACCTTC	CASSYRISRGQGGHGYTF	.	TRBD1	TRBV7-2	TRBJ1-2
TGTGCCATCTCAGATAGGGGCTCTGGAAACACCATATATTTT	CAISDRGSGNTIYF	.	.	TRBV3-1/TRBV3-2	TRBJ1-3
TGTGCCAGCAGGGACCGGGGGAGCACAGATACGCAGTATTTT	CASRDRGSTDTQYF	.	.	TRBV3-1/TRBV3-2	TRBJ2-3
TGTGCCAGCAGGAAAAAATCGGTTACCACTAACACCGGGGAGCTGTTTTTT	CASRKKSVTTNTGELFF	few	.	TRBV3-1/TRBV3-2	TRBJ2-2
TGCAGTGCTAGAAGAGGGACAGGGGATTTCTTT	CSARRGTGDFF	once	TRBD1	TRBV20-1	TRBJ1-1
TGTGCCAGCAGCCAAGTCGGTTTATTGGAGACGAATGAGCAGTTCTTC	CASSQVGLLETNEQFF	.	.	TRBV14	TRBJ2-1
TGTGCCTGGAGGTCGGGTTTATTGCCCAATGAGCAGTTCTTC	CAWRSGLLPNEQFF	.	.	TRBV30	TRBJ2-1
TGTGCCAGCAGTTTTGGGGGAGGGGGAGGTGAAAAACTGTTTTTT	CASSFGGGGGEKLFF	once	.	TRBV28	TRBJ1-4
TGTGCCAGCAGCGTCCGACCAACAGGGGAAAAAATACACGAGCAGTACTTC	CASSVRPTGEKIHEQYF	.	TRBD1	TRBV9	TRBJ2-7
TGCAGCGTTGAACCCAGGGGGATTCGGGAGCAGTTCTTC	CSVEPRGIREQFF	many	TRBD1	TRBV29-1	TRBJ2-1
TGTGCCTGGAGGGTAAACAGGGACTCACCCCTCCACTTT	CAWRVNRDSPLHF	.	.	TRBV30	TRBJ1-6
TGTGCCAGCACCCCCAACAGAGAGACCCAGTACTTC	CASTPNRETQYF	few	.	TRBV6-5	TRBJ2-5
TGTGCCAGCAGTATCAACTACGAGCAGTACTTC	CASSINYEQYF	.	.	TRBV28	TRBJ2-7
TGTGCCAGCAGTTTATCAGCGGGGGACTCCTACGAGCAGTACTTC	CASSLSAGDSYEQYF	.	TRBD2	TRBV28	TRBJ2-7
TGTGCCAGCAGCCCCTGGGTAGCAAATGAGCAGTTCTTC	CASSPWVANEQFF	.	.	TRBV4-2	TRBJ2-1
TGTGCCAGCAGTTTATCGGCTAGCGGCGCCGTAAAGCAGTACTTC	CASSLSASGAVKQYF	.	TRBD2	TRBV27	TRBJ2-7
TGTGCCAGCACCCCGACAGGGACCCGCAATTCACCCCTCCACTTT	CASTPTGTRNSPLHF	.	TRBD1	TRBV7-2	TRBJ1-6
TGCAGCGTTGAACCGCAGGACAATACGCAGTATTTT	CSVEPQDNTQYF	.	.	TRBV29-1	TRBJ2-3
TGTGCCAGCAGTTTATTTGAGAACTCTGGCTACACCTTC	CASSLFENSGYTF	.	.	TRBV27	TRBJ1-2
TGTGCCAGCACTGGCAAGATTAGCAATCAGCCCCAGCATTTT	CASTGKISNQPQHF	.	.	TRBV2	TRBJ1-5
TGTGCCAGCAGTCACACCTCACCTGGGACTAGCGTCACCGGGGAGCTGTTTTTT	CASSHTSPGTSVTGELFF	few	TRBD2	TRBV4-2	TRBJ2-2
TGTGCCAGCAGAGGGCCTACGACAGGGGGCATATGGGCTTTCTTT	CASRGPTTGGIWAFF	.	TRBD1	TRBV27	TRBJ1-1
TGTGCCAGCAGCCAAGATTTCGGGACAGGGGATGAAAAACTGTTTTTT	CASSQDFGTGDEKLFF	.	TRBD1	TRBV3-1/TRBV3-2	TRBJ1-4
TGTGCCAGCTCGGAATGGGGGCCGGGGCCTAACTTTAATGAAAAACTGTTTTTT	CASSEWGPGPNFNEKLFF	.	.	TRBV18	TRBJ1-4
TGTGCCAGCAGCCCGGGGGGTTACGGGCAGTTCTTC	CASSPGGYGQFF	.	TRBD2	TRBV7-6	TRBJ2-1
TGTGCCAGCAGGAGAGAAACGAACACTGAAGCTTTCTTT	CASRRETNTEAFF	.	.	TRBV21-1	TRBJ1-1
TGTGCCAGCGGACAGGGGGTTTTTAGCACTGAAGCTTTCTTT	CASGQGVFSTEAFF	.	TRBD1	TRBV19	TRBJ1-1
TGTGCCAGCAGTACCTCCGGGACAGGGAACACCGGGGAGCTGTTTTTT	CASSTSGTGNTGELFF	.	TRBD1	TRBV2	TRBJ2-2
TGTGCCAGCAGTTACTCGATGAATAGGGGCCGGGCCCAGCATTTT	CASSYSMNRGRAQHF	.	.	TRBV6-5	TRBJ1-5
TGTGCCAGCAGTGGGCTGGGACAGTGGAATTCACCCCTCCACTTT	CASSGLGQWNSPLHF	.	TRBD1	TRBV27	TRBJ1-6
TGTGCCTGGAGTCCGACTCGGACAGGTACGGTTTACGAGCAGTACTTC	CAWSPTRTGTVYEQYF	.	TRBD1	TRBV30	TRBJ2-7